Listed below are T cell receptor beta chains from one sample, sequenced in a study of cytomegalovirus exposure and HLA in healthy donors. Measured with immunoSEQ multiplex PCR; TCRdb has only the in-frame clones, and not every one. The sample lists fewer than 60,000 clones, 90% to 95% occurring once. The sequenced sample was PBMCs. Source of these receptors: a woman under 30 in good health and CMV-seropositive. Each CDR3 is given with its conserved first and last residue.

>TRBJ2-1|TRBV2
CASSEAMGVSYNEQFF
>TRBJ1-2|TRBV4-3
CASSQERTNYGYTF
>TRBJ2-3|TRBV6-1
CASSDWGRRGTDTQYF
>TRBJ2-3|TRBV7-2
CASTTYTRTDTQYF
>TRBJ1-3|TRBV13
CASSRGFADTIYF
>TRBJ2-5|TRBV28
CASQGLAGTQETQYF
>TRBJ2-7|TRBV7-2
CASRFLNEQYF
>TRBJ1-5|TRBV2
CASSATLNQPQHF
>TRBJ1-2|TRBV19
CATNPPGQGFNYGYTF
>TRBJ2-7|TRBV7-9
CASSWSYEQYF
>TRBJ2-7|TRBV6-1
CASSESGVYEQYF
>TRBJ2-7|TRBV27
CASSVGTAYEQYF
>TRBJ1-5|TRBV5-6
CASSLALLRDQPQHF
>TRBJ2-1|TRBV28
CASRTRQGGQFF
>TRBJ1-5|TRBV28
CAGQTGSGRNSNQPQHF
>TRBJ1-5|TRBV27
CASSPLGASNQPQHF
>TRBJ2-7|TRBV18
CASSPRGGAAAEQYF
>TRBJ1-3|TRBV19
CASSSFARDTIYF
>TRBJ2-3|TRBV5-1
CASSKRLAGGSSTDTQYF
>TRBJ2-5|TRBV5-1
CASSLAGETQYF
>TRBJ2-2|TRBV28
CASTPAWGEDGELFF
>TRBJ1-5|TRBV5-4
CASSSTPGASNQPQHF
>TRBJ2-5|TRBV7-8
CASSLAREETQYF
>TRBJ1-5|TRBV18
CASSPSSGPIYQPQHF
>TRBJ1-5|TRBV5-6
CASSRVADGNSNQPQHF
>TRBJ2-5|TRBV5-6
CASSLPQETQYF
>TRBJ1-1|TRBV23-1
CASSQSRTGGSEAFF
>TRBJ1-2|TRBV5-6
CASSFLQESHYGYTF
>TRBJ1-4|TRBV30
CAWSAGQGASKGGKLFF
>TRBJ1-2|TRBV4-1
CASSRDRQVPYGYTF
>TRBJ1-1|TRBV7-9
CASSPQGQNTEAFF
>TRBJ1-2|TRBV27
CASSPSDELGGLAGYTF
>TRBJ2-5|TRBV28
CASSTEQGWLETQYF
>TRBJ2-7|TRBV15
CATSRGVTYEQYF
>TRBJ2-5|TRBV6-5
CASSYSLSGGQETQYF
>TRBJ1-1|TRBV30
CAWSADCGTENTEAFF
>TRBJ2-5|TRBV5-1
CASSARDRGKGETQYF
>TRBJ2-7|TRBV2
CASSEGLAGGYYEQYF
>TRBJ1-2|TRBV2
CASRRDRAMHYGYTF
>TRBJ2-1|TRBV6-6
CASSGDRGYNEQFF
>TRBJ2-3|TRBV5-4
CASSLEGTSGDTQYF
>TRBJ1-2|TRBV9
CASSDRQGYGYTF
>TRBJ1-6|TRBV18
CASSPDSYNSPLHF
>TRBJ2-3|TRBV14
CASSQNAGDTQYF
>TRBJ2-1|TRBV7-9
CASSLKGVIDEQFF
>TRBJ2-3|TRBV6-4
CASSPGLAGGPEDTQYF